The 2 T cell receptor beta chains below all came from one sample that was sequenced in a study of PD-1 blockade in mismatch repair-deficient tumors. The antigens for these receptors are not known. Sequencing was performed with immunoSEQ multiplex PCR; in TCRdb, only in-frame clones are kept and a portion is missing. The sample shows around 14,000 clones, approximately 80% of them seen only once. Time point noted: roughly 11-day in vitro stimulation with candidate neoantigen peptide 5. This specimen consisted of cells cultured in vitro, obtained from a patient treated with pembrolizumab. The source of these receptors is an adult with mismatch repair-deficient cancer.

The chain recombines TRBV5-1 with TRBJ1-1; the D is unclear. The germline V gene has CDR1 SGHRS and CDR2 YFSETQ. V lost 4 bases, J lost 1 base, and 11 bases lay in between. The CDR3 loop spans 14 amino acids. The CDR3 DNA sequence: TGCGCCAGCAGCCAAAGCTCAGCGAACACTGAAGCTTTCTTT. Encoded protein: CASSQSSANTEAFF.

CDR3 sequence reads: CASRGSGNTGELFF. The CDR3 coding sequence is TGTGCCAGCAGGGGCTCGGGAAACACCGGGGAGCTGTTTTTT. V and J are TRBV25-1 and TRBJ2-2, with TRBD2 as a possible D gene (5 bases). Germline lookup yields CDR1 MGHDK and CDR2 SYGVNS. V dropped 6 bases and J dropped 2 bases, with 10 bases sitting between them. CDR3 size: 14 residues.